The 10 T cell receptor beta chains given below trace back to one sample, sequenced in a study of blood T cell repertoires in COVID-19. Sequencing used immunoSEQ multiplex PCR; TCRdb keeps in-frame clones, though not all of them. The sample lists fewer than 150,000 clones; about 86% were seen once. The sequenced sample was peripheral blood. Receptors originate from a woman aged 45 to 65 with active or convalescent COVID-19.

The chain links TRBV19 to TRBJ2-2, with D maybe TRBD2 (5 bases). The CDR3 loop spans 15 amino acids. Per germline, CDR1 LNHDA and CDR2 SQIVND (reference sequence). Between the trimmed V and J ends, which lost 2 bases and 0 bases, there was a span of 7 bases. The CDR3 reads CASSISGTNTGELFF. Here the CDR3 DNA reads TGTGCCAGTAGTATATCCGGGACGAACACCGGGGAGCTGTTTTTT.

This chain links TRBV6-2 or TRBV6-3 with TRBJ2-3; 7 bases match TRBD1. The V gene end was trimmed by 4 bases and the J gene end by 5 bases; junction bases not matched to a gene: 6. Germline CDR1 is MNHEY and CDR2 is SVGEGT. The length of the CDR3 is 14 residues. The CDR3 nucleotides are TGTGCCAGCAGTTCTATAAGGGGGCGAGATACGCAGTATTTT. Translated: CASSSIRGRDTQYF.

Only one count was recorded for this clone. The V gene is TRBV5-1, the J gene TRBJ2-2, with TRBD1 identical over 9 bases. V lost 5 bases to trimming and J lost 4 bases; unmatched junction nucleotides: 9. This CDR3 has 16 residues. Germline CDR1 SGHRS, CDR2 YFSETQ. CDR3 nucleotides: TGCGCCAGCAGTTTACAGGGGGCTGGGAGCACCGGGGAGCTGTTTTTT. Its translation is CASSLQGAGSTGELFF.

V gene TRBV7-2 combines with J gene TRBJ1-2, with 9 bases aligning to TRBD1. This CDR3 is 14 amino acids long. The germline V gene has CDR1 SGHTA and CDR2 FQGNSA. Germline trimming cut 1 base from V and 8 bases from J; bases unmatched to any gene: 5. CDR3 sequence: CASSLGDRVGGYTF. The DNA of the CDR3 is TGTGCCAGCAGCTTAGGGGACAGGGTTGGAGGCTACACCTTC.

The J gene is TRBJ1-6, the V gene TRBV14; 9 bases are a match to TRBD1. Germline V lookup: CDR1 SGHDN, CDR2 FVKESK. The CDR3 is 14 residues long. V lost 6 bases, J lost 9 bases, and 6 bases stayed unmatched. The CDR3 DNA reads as TGTGCCAGCAGTTGGGACAGGGTAATTTCACCCCTCCACTTT. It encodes CASSWDRVISPLHF.

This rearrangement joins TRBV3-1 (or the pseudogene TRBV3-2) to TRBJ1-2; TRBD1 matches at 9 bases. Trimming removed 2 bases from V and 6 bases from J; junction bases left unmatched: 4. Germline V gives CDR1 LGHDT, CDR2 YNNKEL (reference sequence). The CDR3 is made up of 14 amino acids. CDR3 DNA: TGTGCCAGCAGCCAAAGGGACAGGGTTAATGGCTACACCTTC. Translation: CASSQRDRVNGYTF.

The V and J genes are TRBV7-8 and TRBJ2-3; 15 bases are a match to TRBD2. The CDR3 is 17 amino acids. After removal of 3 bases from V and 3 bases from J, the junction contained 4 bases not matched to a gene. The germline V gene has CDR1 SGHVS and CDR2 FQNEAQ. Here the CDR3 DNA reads TGTGCCAGCAGCTTTTGGACTAGCGGGAGGGTAACAGATACGCAGTATTTT. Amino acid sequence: CASSFWTSGRVTDTQYF.

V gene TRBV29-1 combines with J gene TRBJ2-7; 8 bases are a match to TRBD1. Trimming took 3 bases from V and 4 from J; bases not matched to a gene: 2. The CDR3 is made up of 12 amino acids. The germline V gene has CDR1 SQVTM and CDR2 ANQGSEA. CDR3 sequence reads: CSVEGTGYEQYF. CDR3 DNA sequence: TGCAGCGTTGAGGGGACAGGTTACGAGCAGTACTTC.

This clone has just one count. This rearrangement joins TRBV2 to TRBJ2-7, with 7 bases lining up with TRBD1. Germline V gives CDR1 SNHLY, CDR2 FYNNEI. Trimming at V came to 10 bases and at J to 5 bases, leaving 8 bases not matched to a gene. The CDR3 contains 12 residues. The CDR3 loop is CATYRGAHEQYF. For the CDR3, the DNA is TGTGCCACCTACAGGGGTGCCCACGAGCAGTACTTC.

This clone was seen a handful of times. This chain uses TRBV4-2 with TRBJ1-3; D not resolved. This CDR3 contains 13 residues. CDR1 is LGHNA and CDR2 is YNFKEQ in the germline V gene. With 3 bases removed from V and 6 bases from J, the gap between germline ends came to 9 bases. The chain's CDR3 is CASSQENQNTIYF. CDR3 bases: TGTGCCAGCAGCCAGGAGAATCAAAACACCATATATTTT.